A selection of T cell receptor beta chains follows, all from one sample in a study of T cell changes during pregnancy in multiple sclerosis. Here immunoSEQ multiplex PCR was the method, and the copy in TCRdb shows in-frame clones only, minus some. The profile shows 85,000 to 95,000 clones, about nine tenths of them singletons. This sample comprised peripheral blood, obtained after pregnancy. The origin of the receptors is a female donor in good health, enrolled as a control in a pregnancy study. Each CDR3 is given with its conserved first and last residue. D genes are given only for firm matches. The size entry is marked missing in some rows and otherwise reads once, few, many or a size class.

v_gene	abundance	j_gene	d_gene	CDR3nt	CDR3aa
TRBV9	NA	TRBJ2-7	TRBD2	TGTGCCAGCAGCACAACTAGCGGGGGGCTCTCCTACGAGCAGTACTTC	CASSTTSGGLSYEQYF
TRBV9	once	TRBJ2-5	NA	TGTGCCAGCAGCGTAGTCTACGGGTACCAAGAGACCCAGTACTTC	CASSVVYGYQETQYF
TRBV6-5	NA	TRBJ1-2	NA	TGTGCCAGCAGTTACTCGAGGACTCGAGGCTACACCTTC	CASSYSRTRGYTF
TRBV28	NA	TRBJ1-1	NA	TGTGCCAGCCATAAAGAGTACACTGAAGCTTTCTTT	CASHKEYTEAFF
TRBV5-8	NA	TRBJ2-3	TRBD2	TGTGCCAGCAGCTTGGAAGCGGGGGGTTTCCTCCGCACAGATACGCAGTATTTT	CASSLEAGGFLRTDTQYF
TRBV5-5	NA	TRBJ2-3	TRBD1	TGTGCCAGCAGCTTGGGGATAGGGACAGGCTCCACAGATACGCAGTATTTT	CASSLGIGTGSTDTQYF
TRBV6-5	NA	TRBJ1-2	NA	TGTGCCAGCAGTTACGCTTTGGGCTACGGCTACACCTTC	CASSYALGYGYTF
TRBV4-1	NA	TRBJ1-5	NA	TGCGCCAGCAGCCTTAACCAGGGTGCCGATAGCAATCAGCCCCAGCATTTT	CASSLNQGADSNQPQHF
TRBV15	NA	TRBJ1-1	TRBD1	TGTGCCACCAGCAGAGAGACAGGGGAAGCTTTCTTT	CATSRETGEAFF
TRBV7-2	NA	TRBJ2-7	TRBD1	TGTGCCAGCAGCTTTACAGGGGCCATCGAGCAGTACTTC	CASSFTGAIEQYF
TRBV11-2	once	TRBJ1-1	TRBD1	TGTGCCAGCAGCTTAGGCACAGGGGAAACTGAAGCTTTCTTT	CASSLGTGETEAFF
TRBV25-1	NA	TRBJ1-3	NA	TGTGCCAGCAGTGCAGGGGAGTCAGCTGGAAACACCATATATTTT	CASSAGESAGNTIYF
TRBV6-4	NA	TRBJ2-2	NA	TGTGCCAGCAGTACACTAGCTGAGGGCAACACCGGGGAGCTGTTTTTT	CASSTLAEGNTGELFF
TRBV4-2	NA	TRBJ2-7	TRBD1	TGTGCCAGCAGCCAATTGTTTGAAGGGACAGGGACCTACGAGCAGTACTTC	CASSQLFEGTGTYEQYF
TRBV7-3	NA	TRBJ2-1	TRBD2	TGTGCCAGCAGCCCTCACGCCCCCGGAGCGGGGTCCTACAATGAGCAGTTCTTC	CASSPHAPGAGSYNEQFF
TRBV7-2	NA	TRBJ2-1	NA	TGTGCCAGCAGCTTAGTGGGGGCCAATGAGCAGTTCTTC	CASSLVGANEQFF
TRBV5-1	NA	TRBJ1-1	NA	TGCGCCAGCAGCTTACCAGACCGGACAGCCAAAGCTTTCTTT	CASSLPDRTAKAFF
TRBV29-1	NA	TRBJ1-1	TRBD1	TGCAGCGTTGTGGAACAGGGGGGCACTGAAGCTTTCTTT	CSVVEQGGTEAFF
TRBV11-3	NA	TRBJ1-1	TRBD1	TGTGCCAGCAGCTCTGGGACAGGGGGGAACACTGAAGCTTTCTTT	CASSSGTGGNTEAFF
TRBV6-5	NA	TRBJ1-1	TRBD1	TGTGCCAGCAGGTCGACAGGGCCGAACACTGAAGCTTTCTTT	CASRSTGPNTEAFF
TRBV19	NA	TRBJ2-1	NA	TGTGCCAGTAGTATCAACAACGTCCCCAGCGCCTACAATGAGCAGTTCTTC	CASSINNVPSAYNEQFF
TRBV7-2	NA	TRBJ2-1	TRBD2	TGTGCCAGCAGCTTTAGCGGGGGGGCCAATGAGCAGTTCTTC	CASSFSGGANEQFF
TRBV11-2	NA	TRBJ2-4	TRBD1	TGTGCCAGCAGCAGGTCCCCGACAGGGTTGAACATTCAGTACTTC	CASSRSPTGLNIQYF
TRBV7-2	NA	TRBJ1-2	NA	TGTGCCAGCAGCCCGAACCCCAATGCGGGGGAGATTGGCTACACCTTC	CASSPNPNAGEIGYTF
TRBV5-1	NA	TRBJ2-1	TRBD2	TGCGCCAGCATCCAAGGACTAGCGGGGGGACCGGCGGGGAATGAGCAGTTCTTC	CASIQGLAGGPAGNEQFF
TRBV9	NA	TRBJ2-1	NA	TGTGCCAGCAGCGTAGGGACAGAGGGGTACAATGAGCAGTTCTTC	CASSVGTEGYNEQFF
TRBV7-3	few	TRBJ2-7	NA	TGTGCCAGCAGCTTAGGCCGGGGGTACGAGCAGTACTTC	CASSLGRGYEQYF
TRBV14	NA	TRBJ1-4	TRBD1	TGTGCCAGCAGTCCGACAGGGGGTATTGAAAAACTGTTTTTT	CASSPTGGIEKLFF
TRBV18	NA	TRBJ2-3	TRBD1	TGTGCCAGCTCACAGTTGGGACAGATGAACACAGATACGCAGTATTTT	CASSQLGQMNTDTQYF
TRBV9	once	TRBJ2-1	NA	TGTGCCAGCAGCGGAGAGCTAGCTCGGGAGCAGTTCTTC	CASSGELAREQFF
TRBV7-2	NA	TRBJ1-6	NA	TGTGCCAGCAGCTTGGGCGGGGGCGCGGGTGATTCACCCCTCCACTTT	CASSLGGGAGDSPLHF
TRBV6-6	NA	TRBJ2-7	NA	TGTGCCAGCAGTTACTCTGAGGGAACCTACGAGCAGTACTTC	CASSYSEGTYEQYF
TRBV19	NA	TRBJ2-7	TRBD2	TGTGCCACCTCGCCGGGGGGGCTAAGGGAGCAGTACTTC	CATSPGGLREQYF
TRBV7-2	NA	TRBJ1-2	NA	TGTGCCAGCAGCTTAGGAGTACCGGGAGGTGGCTACACCTTC	CASSLGVPGGGYTF
TRBV9	NA	TRBJ1-4	NA	TGTGCCAGCAGCGTAGGGGGGGGCGTTGAAAAACTGTTTTTT	CASSVGGGVEKLFF
TRBV7-6	NA	TRBJ2-7	TRBD2	TGTGCCAGCAGCTCTGCGGGGGGGTGGTACGAGCAGTACTTC	CASSSAGGWYEQYF
TRBV9	NA	TRBJ1-6	TRBD1	TGTGCCAGCAGCGTACTGGACAGGGCGAATAATTCACCCCTCCACTTT	CASSVLDRANNSPLHF
TRBV5-1	NA	TRBJ2-3	NA	TGCGCCAGCAGCTTGGGGACTAGCACAGATACGCAGTATTTT	CASSLGTSTDTQYF
TRBV4-3	NA	TRBJ1-5	TRBD1	TGCGCCAGCAGCCAATCCCTGGGAACAGGGGGACAGCCCCAGCATTTT	CASSQSLGTGGQPQHF
TRBV27	NA	TRBJ1-5	NA	TGTGCCAGCAGTTCCCAGGGTCAGCCCCAGCATTTT	CASSSQGQPQHF
TRBV10-3	NA	TRBJ2-3	NA	TGTGCCATTGGGGGGACCACAGATACGCAGTATTTT	CAIGGTTDTQYF
TRBV2	NA	TRBJ2-3	NA	TGTGCCAGCAGTGAAGTCATTGCTAGTCGCCTTTTAATGGATACGCAGTATTTT	CASSEVIASRLLMDTQYF
TRBV25-1	NA	TRBJ2-7	NA	TGTGCCAGCGCCCGAGGGCCCTACGAGCAGTACTTC	CASARGPYEQYF
TRBV4-3	NA	TRBJ2-2	NA	TGCGCCAGCAGCCAAGTTTCCAGGCAGAACACCGGGGAGCTGTTTTTT	CASSQVSRQNTGELFF
TRBV4-3	NA	TRBJ1-6	TRBD1	TGCGCCAGCAGCAGACAGGGCTCGTATAATTCACCCCTCCACTTT	CASSRQGSYNSPLHF
TRBV19	NA	TRBJ2-7	NA	TGTGCCAGTAGTATCGGGGGGGACAGGGCCTACGAGCAGTACTTC	CASSIGGDRAYEQYF
TRBV19	NA	TRBJ2-3	TRBD2	TGTGCCAGTAGTCGTGGACTAGCGGGGGGCACCACAGATACGCAGTATTTT	CASSRGLAGGTTDTQYF
TRBV4-3	NA	TRBJ2-1	NA	TGCGCCAGCAGCCAAGAGGGGGGCTCCTACAATGAGCAGTTCTTC	CASSQEGGSYNEQFF
TRBV5-1	NA	TRBJ1-2	NA	TGCGCCAGCAGGGAGGCGGCTAACTATGGCTACACCTTC	CASREAANYGYTF
TRBV11-2	NA	TRBJ2-7	NA	TGTGCCAGCAGCTTGAGGAGGGTCGAGCAGTACTTC	CASSLRRVEQYF
TRBV2	few	TRBJ1-1	NA	TGTGCCAGCAGGGGGGCGTACACTGAAGCTTTCTTT	CASRGAYTEAFF
TRBV7-3	NA	TRBJ2-2	NA	TGTGCCAGCAGCTTAGGGCTGACCAGAGACCACACCGGGGAGCTGTTTTTT	CASSLGLTRDHTGELFF
TRBV4-3	NA	TRBJ1-3	TRBD1	TGCGCCAGCAGCCAAGATTCGTGGGGACAGGGGGCTGGAAACACCATATATTTT	CASSQDSWGQGAGNTIYF
TRBV25-1	NA	TRBJ1-2	TRBD1	TGTGCCAGCAGTGTGGGGACAGGAGGCTACACCTTC	CASSVGTGGYTF
TRBV7-2	NA	TRBJ2-7	TRBD1	TGTGCCAGCAGCATGGGGACAGCCCGCGAGCAGTACTTC	CASSMGTAREQYF